The rows below give T cell receptor beta chains drawn from one sample of a study of blood T cell repertoires in COVID-19. The data were produced by immunoSEQ multiplex PCR, yet TCRdb's version contains in-frame clones alone and is incomplete. This repertoire shows about 200,000 clones, more than 80% found once; its top ten account for more than 9%. What was sequenced was peripheral blood. The receptors were gathered from an elderly woman with acute or convalescent COVID-19. The CDR3 runs from the conserved cysteine through the conserved F or W. The D gene is left open where the match is weak. Expanded clones get a size class; other rows say once, few or many, or leave the size out.

clone size: once
V gene: TRBV7-2
D gene: .
J gene: TRBJ1-2
CDR3 DNA: TGTGCCAGCAGCTTAGGAGTACAGGGCTACTATGGCTACACCTTC
CDR3 protein: CASSLGVQGYYGYTF

clone size: .
V gene: TRBV4-3
D gene: .
J gene: TRBJ1-2
CDR3 DNA: TGCGCCAGCAGCCAACTTAGCGGGGGGGAGGCGGGCTACACCTTC
CDR3 protein: CASSQLSGGEAGYTF

clone size: .
V gene: TRBV7-2
D gene: TRBD2
J gene: TRBJ2-7
CDR3 DNA: TGTGCCAGCAGCCAAACTAGCGGGGGCAACTACGAGCAGTACTTC
CDR3 protein: CASSQTSGGNYEQYF

clone size: .
V gene: TRBV19
D gene: .
J gene: TRBJ1-3
CDR3 DNA: TGTGCCAGTAGTGCTGGGGGCGTGAACACCATATATTTT
CDR3 protein: CASSAGGVNTIYF

clone size: .
V gene: TRBV9
D gene: .
J gene: TRBJ2-2
CDR3 DNA: TGTGCCAGCACTCGACAGGATAACACCGGGGAGCTGTTTTTT
CDR3 protein: CASTRQDNTGELFF

clone size: once
V gene: TRBV5-4
D gene: .
J gene: TRBJ1-3
CDR3 DNA: TGTGCCAGCAGCTTGAGCGGAAACACCATATATTTT
CDR3 protein: CASSLSGNTIYF

clone size: .
V gene: TRBV7-2
D gene: TRBD1
J gene: TRBJ1-1
CDR3 DNA: TGTGCCAGCAGCTTAGTAGGGGGACAGGCATCCACTGAAGCTTTCTTT
CDR3 protein: CASSLVGGQASTEAFF

clone size: .
V gene: TRBV19
D gene: TRBD2
J gene: TRBJ2-7
CDR3 DNA: TGTGCCAGTAGTACCCAGGGCGCGGGAGCTTACGAGCAGTACTTC
CDR3 protein: CASSTQGAGAYEQYF

clone size: .
V gene: TRBV7-2
D gene: TRBD1
J gene: TRBJ2-7
CDR3 DNA: TGTGCCAGCAGCTTAGGGCCAACCCGACAGGGGGCCTACGAGCAGTACTTC
CDR3 protein: CASSLGPTRQGAYEQYF

clone size: once
V gene: TRBV3-1/TRBV3-2
D gene: TRBD1
J gene: TRBJ2-1
CDR3 DNA: TGTGCCAGCAGCCAAGCCCGGACAGGGGGCACGGTTCGTATGTGTTACAATGAGCAGTTCTTC
CDR3 protein: CASSQARTGGTVRMCYNEQFF

clone size: .
V gene: TRBV2
D gene: .
J gene: TRBJ2-5
CDR3 DNA: TGTGCCAGCAGACGAGAAGGGGGAGGGGAGACCCAGTACTTC
CDR3 protein: CASRREGGGETQYF

clone size: many
V gene: TRBV11-2
D gene: .
J gene: TRBJ2-7
CDR3 DNA: TGTGCCAGCAGCTTCGCAGGGCGCGAGCAGTACTTC
CDR3 protein: CASSFAGREQYF

clone size: .
V gene: TRBV5-5
D gene: TRBD1
J gene: TRBJ1-1
CDR3 DNA: TGTGCCAGCAGCTTTTCTATTAGGGGGCGCACTGAAGCTTTCTTT
CDR3 protein: CASSFSIRGRTEAFF

clone size: .
V gene: TRBV3-1/TRBV3-2
D gene: .
J gene: TRBJ1-2
CDR3 DNA: TGTGCCAGCAGCCCCCGTGAAGGAGGCATTTACTATGGCTACACCTTC
CDR3 protein: CASSPREGGIYYGYTF

clone size: .
V gene: TRBV19
D gene: .
J gene: TRBJ1-3
CDR3 DNA: TGTGCCAGTAGCCGAGGGGGGGGCTCTGGAAACACCATATATTTT
CDR3 protein: CASSRGGGSGNTIYF

clone size: .
V gene: TRBV7-2
D gene: .
J gene: TRBJ2-3
CDR3 DNA: TGTGCCAGCAGCTTATATCCTACAGGTAGCACAGATACGCAGTATTTT
CDR3 protein: CASSLYPTGSTDTQYF

clone size: .
V gene: TRBV15
D gene: TRBD1
J gene: TRBJ2-7
CDR3 DNA: TGTGCCACCAGCAGAGGACAGGGTTGGTCCTACGAGCAGTACTTC
CDR3 protein: CATSRGQGWSYEQYF

clone size: .
V gene: TRBV11-3
D gene: .
J gene: TRBJ2-5
CDR3 DNA: TGTGCCAGCAGCTCCTACACAACAGTCCAAGAGACCCAGTACTTC
CDR3 protein: CASSSYTTVQETQYF

clone size: .
V gene: TRBV30
D gene: .
J gene: TRBJ2-5
CDR3 DNA: TGTGCCTGGAGTACGACGGGGGGCGGGAAGACCCAGTACTTC
CDR3 protein: CAWSTTGGGKTQYF

clone size: .
V gene: TRBV2
D gene: TRBD1
J gene: TRBJ1-2
CDR3 DNA: TGTGCCAGCAGTTGGGACAGGGTGGGCTACACCTTC
CDR3 protein: CASSWDRVGYTF

clone size: .
V gene: TRBV19
D gene: TRBD2
J gene: TRBJ2-2
CDR3 DNA: TGTGCCAGTAGGGAAGGCGGGGGGGTGAACACCGGGGAGCTGTTTTTT
CDR3 protein: CASREGGGVNTGELFF

clone size: many
V gene: TRBV6-1
D gene: TRBD2
J gene: TRBJ2-3
CDR3 DNA: TGTGCCAGCAGTGAAACAACTAGCGGGGGCACAGATACGCAGTATTTT
CDR3 protein: CASSETTSGGTDTQYF

clone size: .
V gene: TRBV27
D gene: .
J gene: TRBJ2-1
CDR3 DNA: TGTGCCAGCAGCCCAGGGTACAATGAGCAGTTCTTC
CDR3 protein: CASSPGYNEQFF

clone size: .
V gene: TRBV30
D gene: TRBD1
J gene: TRBJ1-6
CDR3 DNA: TGTGCCTGGAGTGTACAGGGGACAGGTTCACCCCTCCACTTT
CDR3 protein: CAWSVQGTGSPLHF

clone size: .
V gene: TRBV27
D gene: TRBD2
J gene: TRBJ2-3
CDR3 DNA: TGTGCCAGCAGTTTTCCTCTAGCGGGGGGCCGTACGCAGTATTTT
CDR3 protein: CASSFPLAGGRTQYF

clone size: .
V gene: TRBV3-1/TRBV3-2
D gene: .
J gene: TRBJ2-7
CDR3 DNA: TGTGCCAGCAGCCAAGTCTCAGGGGCGTCCTACGAGCAGTACTTC
CDR3 protein: CASSQVSGASYEQYF

clone size: .
V gene: TRBV5-4
D gene: .
J gene: TRBJ2-2
CDR3 DNA: TGTGCCAGCAGCTTTGGACAGACAACCACCGGGGAGCTGTTTTTT
CDR3 protein: CASSFGQTTTGELFF

clone size: .
V gene: TRBV19
D gene: .
J gene: TRBJ1-6
CDR3 DNA: TGTGCCAGTAGAGAGGAGGGTTATAATTCACCCCTCCACTTT
CDR3 protein: CASREEGYNSPLHF

clone size: .
V gene: TRBV30
D gene: .
J gene: TRBJ2-3
CDR3 DNA: TGTGCCTTCAGGGGAGGGGCAGATACGCAGTATTTT
CDR3 protein: CAFRGGADTQYF

clone size: .
V gene: TRBV7-9
D gene: TRBD1
J gene: TRBJ2-6
CDR3 DNA: TGTGCCAGCAGCTTGGACAGGCGCTCTGGGGCCAACGTCCTGACTTTC
CDR3 protein: CASSLDRRSGANVLTF

clone size: .
V gene: TRBV2
D gene: .
J gene: TRBJ2-1
CDR3 DNA: TGTGCCAGTCGGTTACTAGGCCAGCTTGGTGATGAGCAGTTCTTC
CDR3 protein: CASRLLGQLGDEQFF

clone size: .
V gene: TRBV4-3
D gene: TRBD1
J gene: TRBJ2-7
CDR3 DNA: TGCGCCAGCAGCCAGGGGCTGACAGGGGGTGCGGCCTACGAGCAGTACTTC
CDR3 protein: CASSQGLTGGAAYEQYF

clone size: once
V gene: TRBV10-3
D gene: TRBD2
J gene: TRBJ2-5
CDR3 DNA: TGTGCCATCAGAAGGGAGGGGGAGACCCAGTACTTC
CDR3 protein: CAIRREGETQYF

clone size: .
V gene: TRBV7-2
D gene: .
J gene: TRBJ2-3
CDR3 DNA: TGTGCCAGCAGCTTAGTTCGCACAGGGCCTAGCACAGATACGCAGTATTTT
CDR3 protein: CASSLVRTGPSTDTQYF

clone size: .
V gene: TRBV3-1/TRBV3-2
D gene: .
J gene: TRBJ1-5
CDR3 DNA: TGTGCCAGCAGCCAAGACGCACAGCTCAATCAGCCCCAGCATTTT
CDR3 protein: CASSQDAQLNQPQHF

clone size: .
V gene: TRBV5-1
D gene: .
J gene: TRBJ1-2
CDR3 DNA: TGCGCCAGCAGTACTTCAGGGGACTATGGCTACACCTTC
CDR3 protein: CASSTSGDYGYTF

clone size: .
V gene: TRBV9
D gene: .
J gene: TRBJ2-2
CDR3 DNA: TGTGCCAGCAGCGTGAATCAGGTGTCGGTATCCGGGGAGCTGTTTTTT
CDR3 protein: CASSVNQVSVSGELFF

clone size: .
V gene: TRBV3-1/TRBV3-2
D gene: .
J gene: TRBJ2-1
CDR3 DNA: TGTGCCAGCAGCCAACCGATTAGCTCCTACAATGAGCAGTTCTTC
CDR3 protein: CASSQPISSYNEQFF

clone size: .
V gene: TRBV7-9
D gene: TRBD1
J gene: TRBJ1-2
CDR3 DNA: TGTGCCAGCAGCCGACCCGGGACAGGGGGCGGTTACACCTTC
CDR3 protein: CASSRPGTGGGYTF

clone size: few
V gene: TRBV7-9
D gene: .
J gene: TRBJ1-1
CDR3 DNA: TGTGCCAGCATCAAATCCATTACAGGGAACACTGAAGCTTTCTTT
CDR3 protein: CASIKSITGNTEAFF

clone size: .
V gene: TRBV2
D gene: .
J gene: TRBJ1-2
CDR3 DNA: TGTGCCAGCAGTCCTGCGGGGTCGGTCCTCTATGGCTACACCTTC
CDR3 protein: CASSPAGSVLYGYTF

clone size: few
V gene: TRBV3-1/TRBV3-2
D gene: TRBD2
J gene: TRBJ2-1
CDR3 DNA: TGTGCCAGCAGCCAATTTAGCGGGGCCTACAATGAGCAGTTCTTC
CDR3 protein: CASSQFSGAYNEQFF

clone size: .
V gene: TRBV7-8
D gene: .
J gene: TRBJ1-5
CDR3 DNA: TGTGCCAGCAGCCCCCTCACAGACACCAATCAGCCCCAGCATTTT
CDR3 protein: CASSPLTDTNQPQHF

clone size: few
V gene: TRBV4-1
D gene: .
J gene: TRBJ1-1
CDR3 DNA: TGCGCCAGCAGCCCCTCCGGGGACACTAACACTGAAGCTTTCTTT
CDR3 protein: CASSPSGDTNTEAFF

clone size: .
V gene: TRBV7-2
D gene: TRBD1
J gene: TRBJ2-2
CDR3 DNA: TGTGCCAGCAGCTTAGAGGGGACAGGGAGTAGGCTGTTTTTT
CDR3 protein: CASSLEGTGSRLFF

clone size: .
V gene: TRBV5-5
D gene: .
J gene: TRBJ1-1
CDR3 DNA: TGTGCCAGCAGGCGAAACGCTGCTCGGGTAGACACTGAAGCTTTCTTT
CDR3 protein: CASRRNAARVDTEAFF

clone size: .
V gene: TRBV7-9
D gene: TRBD1
J gene: TRBJ1-2
CDR3 DNA: TGTGCCAGCAGCTTAGGGGGACAGCTCTATGGCTACACCTTC
CDR3 protein: CASSLGGQLYGYTF

clone size: .
V gene: TRBV28
D gene: TRBD1
J gene: TRBJ1-5
CDR3 DNA: TGTGCCAGCAGAGAGACAGGGACTAATCAGCCCCAGCATTTT
CDR3 protein: CASRETGTNQPQHF

clone size: .
V gene: TRBV28
D gene: TRBD2
J gene: TRBJ2-7
CDR3 DNA: TGTGCCAGCGGGACCTGGACTAGCGGGAGCCACGAGCAGTACTTC
CDR3 protein: CASGTWTSGSHEQYF

clone size: .
V gene: TRBV27
D gene: .
J gene: TRBJ1-4
CDR3 DNA: TGTGCCAGCAGTCCAGTGGCGGGTAATGAAAAACTGTTTTTT
CDR3 protein: CASSPVAGNEKLFF

clone size: .
V gene: TRBV6-5
D gene: .
J gene: TRBJ1-1
CDR3 DNA: TGTGCCAGCAGGGGCCAGACAGGGAACACTGAAGCTTTCTTT
CDR3 protein: CASRGQTGNTEAFF